A single sample is the source of the 9 T cell receptor beta chains below, sequenced in a study of blood T cell repertoires in COVID-19. Repertoires were generated with immunoSEQ multiplex PCR, while TCRdb's copy carries only in-frame clones and drops some. The sample includes 200,000 to 250,000 clones, roughly nine tenths of them seen just once. The sample consisted of PBMCs or T cells enriched from blood (not recorded which). The receptor source for this set is a woman between 50 and 59 years old in a cohort exposed to, infected with or recovered from COVID-19 (not recorded which).

The chain couples TRBV5-4 to TRBJ2-7, with a weak D call TRBD2 (5 bases). This CDR3 spans 17 amino acids. From germline, CDR1 is SGHNT and CDR2 YYREEE (reference sequence). V was shortened by 0 bases and J by 3 bases, with 19 bases between the two germline ends. The CDR3 nucleotides read TGTGCCAGCAGCTTGGTTTCTAGCCCGAACGCGGTCTACGAGCAGTACTTC. This gives the protein CASSLVSSPNAVYEQYF.

This clone was detected once. V gene TRBV10-3 combines with J gene TRBJ2-2, with 11 positions matching TRBD1. The length of the CDR3 is 15 residues. The V segment lost 6 bases and the J segment 5 bases; nucleotides outside the gene matches: 5. Germline V gene data show CDR1 as ENHRY and CDR2 as SYGVKD. As DNA, the CDR3 is TGTGCCATCAGAGCGGGACAGGGGGTAACCGGGGAGCTGTTTTTT. As protein: CAIRAGQGVTGELFF.

V gene TRBV7-2 combines with J gene TRBJ1-1, with D unclear. V gave up 4 bases and J gave up 3 bases, with 12 bases separating them. From germline, CDR1 is SGHTA and CDR2 FQGNSA. This CDR3 has 14 amino acids. The CDR3 protein is CASSSDGLYTEAFF. DNA for the CDR3: TGTGCCAGCAGCTCGGATGGACTGTACACTGAAGCTTTCTTT.

CDR3 in amino acids: CASSDSGGVTEAFF. CDR3 coding DNA: TGTGCCAGCAGTGACTCGGGGGGAGTCACTGAAGCTTTCTTT. The rearrangement joins TRBV6-4 to TRBJ1-1, with D possibly matching TRBD1 (5 bases). Germline-derived CDR1 and CDR2 are MRHNA and SNTAGT. This CDR3 has 14 residues. Deletions cut 0 bases from V and 4 bases from J, with 9 bases between.

This clone was counted only a few times. This sequence joins TRBV7-9 and TRBJ1-1; D is uncertain. This CDR3 has 13 amino acids. Germline V lookup: CDR1 SEHNR, CDR2 FQNEAQ (reference sequence). Trimming cost V 6 bases and J 1 base, with 9 bases left between them. CDR3 bases: TGTGCCAGCAGTCAACAGACGAACACTGAAGCTTTCTTT. Translation gives CASSQQTNTEAFF. Filled out from reference TRBV7-9 and TRBJ1-1, the complete variable domain reads DTGVSQNPRHKITKRGQNVTFRCDPISEHNRLYWYRQTLGQGPEFLTYFQNEAQLEKSRLLSDRFSAERPKGSFSTLEIQRTEQGDSAMYLCASSQQTNTEAFFGQGTRLTVV.

The CDR3 protein is CASSLVPRGIYNEQFF. The CDR3 DNA follows: TGTGCCAGCAGCTTAGTTCCCAGGGGGATCTACAATGAGCAGTTCTTC. This chain connects TRBV7-9 to TRBJ2-1, with 7 bases that match TRBD1. In germline, CDR1 is SEHNR, CDR2 FQNEAQ (reference sequence). There are 16 residues in the CDR3. V lost 1 base to trimming and J lost 3 bases; unmatched junction nucleotides: 6.

The genes are TRBV7-8 and TRBJ1-2; possible D gene TRBD1, 6 bases. V gave up 5 bases and J gave up 2 bases, with 12 bases separating them. CDR1 and CDR2 from the germline V gene are SGHVS and FQNEAQ. The CDR3 has 14 residues. DNA of the CDR3: TGTGCCAGCAGCCCAATTACAGGGAACTATGGCTACACCTTC. Protein: CASSPITGNYGYTF.

This chain joins TRBV5-1 and TRBJ1-1; 8 bases map to TRBD1. Germline V CDR1 and CDR2: SGHRS, YFSETQ. Unmatched junction bases numbered 13, after V lost 0 bases and J lost 6 bases. The CDR3 has 17 amino acids. CDR3 in DNA: TGCGCCAGCAGCTTGGTCAGCGAGACAGGGGTGAGGGCTGAAGCTTTCTTT. Translated, it gives CASSLVSETGVRAEAFF.

The V call is TRBV24-1, the J call TRBJ2-2; D possibly corresponds to TRBD2 (6 bases). V shed 5 bases and J shed 5 bases, with 14 bases lying between them. There are 15 residues in the CDR3. The germline V gene encodes CDR1 KGHDR and CDR2 SFDVKD. The CDR3 nucleotides read TGTGCCACCAGTGGGGGGACTCTCGGGACCGGGGAGCTGTTTTTT. Translating gives CATSGGTLGTGELFF.